This TCR beta chain was profiled in a study of T cells after yellow fever vaccination. The study, taken as a whole, reports: Post-booster samples contained most primary-vaccination clones (roughly 96% CD4, 70% to 90% CD8).

Regarding this clonotype: The target antigen is unknown.

The TCR cDNA carried a universal primer site and UMIs from 5'RACE template switching. TCRdb processed the 5' RACE reads anew with MiXCR; each CDR3 protein has one entry. The table lists 450,000 to 650,000 distinct CDR3 sequences, roughly 22% of them singletons. This sequence was found in a man younger than 30 who received the YFV17D yellow fever vaccine. Sample: PBMCs, taken approximately 22 days after the first yellow fever vaccination.

CDR3 DNA: TGTGCCACCAGTCCGCCAGGGCCTGTTTACAATGAGCAGTTCTTC. Amino acids: CATSPPGPVYNEQFF. The V call is TRBV24-1, the J call TRBJ2-1; TRBD1 might be the D (5 bases). This CDR3 contains 15 residues. Deletions cut 6 bases from V and 4 bases from J, with 15 bases between. Germline assignment: CDR1 KGHDR and CDR2 SFDVKD.